The rows below give T cell receptor beta chains drawn from one sample of a study of blood T cell repertoires in COVID-19. TCRdb keeps only in-frame clones here, not all; method: immunoSEQ multiplex PCR. This sample yields a few hundred thousand clones, of which 84% are seen a single time; over 10% belongs to the top ten. Sequenced input: peripheral blood. These TCRs come from a human donor in a cohort sampled during active COVID-19. The CDR3 runs from the conserved cysteine through the conserved F or W. The order of the fields is D gene, clone size, V gene, J gene, CDR3 length, CDR3 DNA, CDR3 protein. D genes are given only for firm matches. Clone size, where shown, is once, few, many, or a class for clones that have expanded.

d_call: TRBD1
clone_size: -
v_call: TRBV23-1
j_call: TRBJ1-6
cdr3_length: 15
cdr3_nt: TGCGCCAGCAGTCAAAAGACAGGGAGCGATTCACCCCTCCACTTT
cdr3_aa: CASSQKTGSDSPLHF

d_call: TRBD1
clone_size: few
v_call: TRBV30
j_call: TRBJ1-2
cdr3_length: 16
cdr3_nt: TGTGCCTGGAGTGGGTTCCTGGGGACAGGGGCCGGAGGCTACACCTTC
cdr3_aa: CAWSGFLGTGAGGYTF

d_call: TRBD2
clone_size: -
v_call: TRBV27
j_call: TRBJ2-1
cdr3_length: 15
cdr3_nt: TGTGCCAGCAGTCCCCGCTGGGGACTAGGGAATGAGCAGTTCTTC
cdr3_aa: CASSPRWGLGNEQFF

d_call: TRBD2
clone_size: -
v_call: TRBV27
j_call: TRBJ2-3
cdr3_length: 13
cdr3_nt: TGTGCCACCCGGGGAGGGGCGGCAGATACGCAGTATTTT
cdr3_aa: CATRGGAADTQYF

d_call: -
clone_size: once
v_call: TRBV12-3/TRBV12-4
j_call: TRBJ2-7
cdr3_length: 12
cdr3_nt: TGTGCCAGCAGTCCCGGACTTGCCGAGCAGTACTTC
cdr3_aa: CASSPGLAEQYF

d_call: -
clone_size: -
v_call: TRBV3-1/TRBV3-2
j_call: TRBJ2-7
cdr3_length: 15
cdr3_nt: TGTGCCAGCAGCCAAGACCCAAGCGCGTCCTACGAGCAGTACTTC
cdr3_aa: CASSQDPSASYEQYF

d_call: TRBD1
clone_size: -
v_call: TRBV10-2
j_call: TRBJ2-1
cdr3_length: 16
cdr3_nt: TGCGCCAGCAGTAACACCGGGACAGTCCTATACAATGAGCAGTTCTTC
cdr3_aa: CASSNTGTVLYNEQFF

d_call: TRBD2
clone_size: -
v_call: TRBV7-2
j_call: TRBJ2-5
cdr3_length: 18
cdr3_nt: TGTGCCAGCAGCTTAGCCCCCCCATATAGCGGGAGGTATGAGACCCAGTACTTC
cdr3_aa: CASSLAPPYSGRYETQYF

d_call: TRBD1
clone_size: -
v_call: TRBV27
j_call: TRBJ2-5
cdr3_length: 18
cdr3_nt: TGTGCCAGCATTCCAGGACAGGGGGCTGAGGAGCGTCAAGAGACCCAGTACTTC
cdr3_aa: CASIPGQGAEERQETQYF

d_call: -
clone_size: -
v_call: TRBV6-2/TRBV6-3
j_call: TRBJ1-1
cdr3_length: 13
cdr3_nt: TGTGCCAGCAGTTCACAGGGTGGCACTGAAGCTTTCTTT
cdr3_aa: CASSSQGGTEAFF

d_call: -
clone_size: -
v_call: TRBV7-2
j_call: TRBJ2-2
cdr3_length: 13
cdr3_nt: TGTGCCAGCAGTCGGGACTACACCGGGGAGCTGTTTTTT
cdr3_aa: CASSRDYTGELFF

d_call: -
clone_size: -
v_call: TRBV7-9
j_call: TRBJ1-1
cdr3_length: 14
cdr3_nt: TGTGCCAGCACCACACAGGGAACGAACACTGAAGCTTTCTTT
cdr3_aa: CASTTQGTNTEAFF

d_call: TRBD1
clone_size: -
v_call: TRBV28
j_call: TRBJ1-6
cdr3_length: 17
cdr3_nt: TGTGCCAGCAGGCCCGCTGGGACAGGGGACTATAATTCACCCCTCCACTTT
cdr3_aa: CASRPAGTGDYNSPLHF

d_call: -
clone_size: once
v_call: TRBV3-1/TRBV3-2
j_call: TRBJ2-7
cdr3_length: 14
cdr3_nt: TGTGCCAGCAGCAAAAGCGGCTCCTGGGCACCGCAGTACTTC
cdr3_aa: CASSKSGSWAPQYF

d_call: -
clone_size: -
v_call: TRBV5-1
j_call: TRBJ1-4
cdr3_length: 15
cdr3_nt: TGCGCCAGCAGCCCGAGGGGGTTAGCTAATGAAAAACTGTTTTTT
cdr3_aa: CASSPRGLANEKLFF

d_call: TRBD2
clone_size: -
v_call: TRBV28
j_call: TRBJ2-2
cdr3_length: 16
cdr3_nt: TGTGCCAGCAGTTCCGGACTAGCGTCAAACACCGGGGAGCTGTTTTTT
cdr3_aa: CASSSGLASNTGELFF

d_call: TRBD2
clone_size: -
v_call: TRBV5-1
j_call: TRBJ2-7
cdr3_length: 15
cdr3_nt: TGCGCCAGCAGTTATGGGAGCGGGGGAGCCTACGAGCAGTACTTC
cdr3_aa: CASSYGSGGAYEQYF

d_call: -
clone_size: -
v_call: TRBV12-5
j_call: TRBJ1-1
cdr3_length: 15
cdr3_nt: TGTGCTAGTGGTTTGGTAGCAGGGAGGGGCACTGAAGCTTTCTTT
cdr3_aa: CASGLVAGRGTEAFF

d_call: -
clone_size: -
v_call: TRBV5-1
j_call: TRBJ2-2
cdr3_length: 11
cdr3_nt: TGCGCCAGCAGCGAGTACGGGGAGCTGTTTTTT
cdr3_aa: CASSEYGELFF

d_call: TRBD1
clone_size: few
v_call: TRBV6-5
j_call: TRBJ2-7
cdr3_length: 14
cdr3_nt: TGTGCCAGCAGTCCCCTACAGGGGTCCTACGAGCAGTACTTC
cdr3_aa: CASSPLQGSYEQYF

d_call: -
clone_size: -
v_call: TRBV5-5
j_call: TRBJ1-2
cdr3_length: 13
cdr3_nt: TGTGCCAGCAGCTCTCAGGGAAACTATGGCTACACCTTC
cdr3_aa: CASSSQGNYGYTF

d_call: TRBD1
clone_size: -
v_call: TRBV19
j_call: TRBJ2-7
cdr3_length: 14
cdr3_nt: TGTGCCAGTAGTATTGGACAGGGGGCCTACGAGCAGTACTTC
cdr3_aa: CASSIGQGAYEQYF

d_call: TRBD2
clone_size: many
v_call: TRBV2
j_call: TRBJ2-3
cdr3_length: 15
cdr3_nt: TGTGCCAGCAGCCCCGGGACTAGCAGCACAGATACGCAGTATTTT
cdr3_aa: CASSPGTSSTDTQYF

d_call: -
clone_size: -
v_call: TRBV7-9
j_call: TRBJ2-7
cdr3_length: 16
cdr3_nt: TGTGCCAGCAGCCCCCCGGGTTGGGCTAGCATATACGAGCAGTACTTC
cdr3_aa: CASSPPGWASIYEQYF

d_call: TRBD1
clone_size: few
v_call: TRBV30
j_call: TRBJ2-1
cdr3_length: 14
cdr3_nt: TGTGCCTGGAACCGGGACAGGGGCGTCAATGAGCAGTTCTTC
cdr3_aa: CAWNRDRGVNEQFF

d_call: -
clone_size: -
v_call: TRBV29-1
j_call: TRBJ2-1
cdr3_length: 11
cdr3_nt: TGCAGCGTACACGCAGGGATTGAGCAGTTCTTC
cdr3_aa: CSVHAGIEQFF

d_call: TRBD1
clone_size: -
v_call: TRBV19
j_call: TRBJ2-2
cdr3_length: 15
cdr3_nt: TGTGCCAGAAGGACAGGGAGAGTTCACACCGGGGAGCTGTTTTTT
cdr3_aa: CARRTGRVHTGELFF

d_call: -
clone_size: -
v_call: TRBV2
j_call: TRBJ1-3
cdr3_length: 16
cdr3_nt: TGTGCCAGCAGTGTTCAACAGCCTAGCTCCGGAAACACCATATATTTT
cdr3_aa: CASSVQQPSSGNTIYF

d_call: -
clone_size: once
v_call: TRBV11-2
j_call: TRBJ1-1
cdr3_length: 13
cdr3_nt: TGTGCCAGCAGCTTTGCGGTGGGCACTGAAGCTTTCTTT
cdr3_aa: CASSFAVGTEAFF

d_call: TRBD1
clone_size: -
v_call: TRBV24-1
j_call: TRBJ2-5
cdr3_length: 15
cdr3_nt: TGTGCCACCAGTGATTCCGGGACAGGACAAGAGACCCAGTACTTC
cdr3_aa: CATSDSGTGQETQYF

d_call: -
clone_size: -
v_call: TRBV4-2
j_call: TRBJ2-1
cdr3_length: 17
cdr3_nt: TGTGCCAGCAGCGAAGCCGAGGGCGGTAGCTCCTACAATGAGCAGTTCTTC
cdr3_aa: CASSEAEGGSSYNEQFF

d_call: -
clone_size: -
v_call: TRBV2
j_call: TRBJ1-5
cdr3_length: 13
cdr3_nt: TGTGCCAGCAGTGAGGGAGGGGGTCAGCCCCAGCATTTT
cdr3_aa: CASSEGGGQPQHF

d_call: -
clone_size: once
v_call: TRBV21-1
j_call: TRBJ2-1
cdr3_length: 16
cdr3_nt: TGTGCCAGCAGCAGACTACTAGCGGGAGGGCCCAATGAGCAGTTCTTC
cdr3_aa: CASSRLLAGGPNEQFF

d_call: TRBD1
clone_size: -
v_call: TRBV2
j_call: TRBJ1-1
cdr3_length: 14
cdr3_nt: TGTGCCAGCAGTGGAAGACAGGGAAACACTGAAGCTTTCTTT
cdr3_aa: CASSGRQGNTEAFF

d_call: -
clone_size: -
v_call: TRBV28
j_call: TRBJ1-6
cdr3_length: 15
cdr3_nt: TGTGCCAGCAGTTTAGACCCAGGGGCGAATTCACCCCTCCACTTT
cdr3_aa: CASSLDPGANSPLHF

d_call: TRBD2
clone_size: -
v_call: TRBV3-1/TRBV3-2
j_call: TRBJ2-1
cdr3_length: 14
cdr3_nt: TGTGCCAGCAGCCAAATAGCGGGAGGCAATGAGCAGTTCTTC
cdr3_aa: CASSQIAGGNEQFF